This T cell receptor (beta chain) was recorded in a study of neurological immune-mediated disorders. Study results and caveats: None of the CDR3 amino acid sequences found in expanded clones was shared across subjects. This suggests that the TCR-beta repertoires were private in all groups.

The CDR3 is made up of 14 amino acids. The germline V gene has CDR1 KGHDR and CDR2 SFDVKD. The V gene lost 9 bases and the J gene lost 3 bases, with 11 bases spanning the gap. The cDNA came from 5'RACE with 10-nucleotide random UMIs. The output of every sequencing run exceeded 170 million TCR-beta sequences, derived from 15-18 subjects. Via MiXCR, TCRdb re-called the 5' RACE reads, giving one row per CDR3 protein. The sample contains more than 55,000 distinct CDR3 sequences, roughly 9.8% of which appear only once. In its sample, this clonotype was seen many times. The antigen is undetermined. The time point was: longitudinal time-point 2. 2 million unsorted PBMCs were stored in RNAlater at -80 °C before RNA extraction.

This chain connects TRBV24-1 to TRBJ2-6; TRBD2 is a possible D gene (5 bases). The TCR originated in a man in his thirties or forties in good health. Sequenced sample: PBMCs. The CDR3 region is CATGSGYGANVLTF. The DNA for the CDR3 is TGTGCCACCGGATCGGGGTATGGGGCCAACGTCCTGACTTTC.